This T cell receptor (beta chain) appears in the sequencing data of a study of T-cell reconstitution after alpha-beta-depleted transplantation in children. The study, taken as a whole, reports: When one year had passed after transplant, most T-cell counts and diversity came from newly produced T cells. Expanded clones from the graft, numbering several hundred, reportedly supplied alpha-beta T cells about two months after transplant. Recipient T cells and thymic progenitors that survived gave rise to the high TCRbeta diversity observed at day 60 in some patients.

Unique molecular identifiers featured in how the TCRbeta library was prepared. TCRdb reprocessed the PCR reads via MiXCR and lists one record per CDR3 protein. The table has some 600,000 distinct CDR3 sequences, approximately 12% seen once. Trimming stripped 7 bases from V and 3 bases from J, with 18 bases between. CDR1 and CDR2 from the germline V gene are SQVTM and ANQGSEA. This CDR3 is 14 amino acids long. Only a few counts were recorded for this clonotype. No antigen is known for it. This TCR was recovered from a male patient younger than 18 who had a stem cell transplant for acute myeloid leukemia, so the T cells may come from the graft donor. The chain joins TRBV29-1 to TRBJ1-1; D is unclear. The sequencing used PBMCs, mostly from graft donor cells, collected 360 days after TCRalphabeta/CD19-depleted stem cell transplant. This CDR3 is CSAEQRAFDTEAFF. In DNA, the CDR3 is TGCAGCGCCGAACAGCGGGCTTTTGACACTGAAGCTTTCTTT.